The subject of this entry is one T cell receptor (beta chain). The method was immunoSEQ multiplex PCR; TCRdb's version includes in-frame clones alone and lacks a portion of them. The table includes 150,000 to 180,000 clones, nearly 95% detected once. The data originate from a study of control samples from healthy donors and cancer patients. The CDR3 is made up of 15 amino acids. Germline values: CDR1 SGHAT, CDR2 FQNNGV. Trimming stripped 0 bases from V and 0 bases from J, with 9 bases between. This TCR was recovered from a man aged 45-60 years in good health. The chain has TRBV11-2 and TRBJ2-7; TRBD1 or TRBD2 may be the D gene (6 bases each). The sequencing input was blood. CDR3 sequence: CASSLDGGGSYEQYF. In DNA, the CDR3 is TGTGCCAGCAGCTTAGATGGAGGGGGCTCCTACGAGCAGTACTTC. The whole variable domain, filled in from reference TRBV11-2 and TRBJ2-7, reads EAGVAQSPRYKIIEKRQSVAFWCNPISGHATLYWYQQILGQGPKLLIQFQNNGVVDDSQLPKDRFSAERLKGVDSTLKIQPAKLEDSAVYLCASSLDGGGSYEQYFGPGTRLTVT.